These 25 T cell receptor beta chains were all obtained from the same sample, sequenced in a study of blood T cell repertoires in COVID-19. The protocol was immunoSEQ multiplex PCR, while the TCRdb copy is restricted to in-frame clones and leaves out a portion. The table lists 65,000 to 70,000 clones, 85% of them singletons, with less than 3% in the top ten. Sequenced sample: peripheral blood. The receptors stem from a man older than 75 with acute or convalescent COVID-19.

The gene calls are TRBV24-1 and TRBJ1-5; 7 bases line up with TRBD1. Germline V gene data show CDR1 as KGHDR and CDR2 as SFDVKD. Trimming took 4 bases from V and 1 from J; bases not matched to a gene: 6. The CDR3 runs 16 residues. The CDR3 region is CATSEATGRSNQPQHF. CDR3 DNA: TGTGCCACCAGTGAAGCGACAGGGAGGAGCAATCAGCCCCAGCATTTT.

The rearrangement links TRBV5-8 to TRBJ1-2; a weak D match, TRBD1 (6 bases). Per germline, CDR1 SGHTS and CDR2 YDEGEE. This CDR3 comprises 14 residues. V lost 6 bases and J 2 bases, leaving 14 bases between the germline ends. CDR3: CASTDRTANYGYTF. CDR3 nucleotide sequence: TGTGCCAGCACCGATCGGACAGCCAACTATGGCTACACCTTC.

The gene calls are TRBV5-1 and TRBJ2-1, with 10 bases identical to TRBD2. Losses at the gene ends were 0 bases for V and 7 bases for J; bases not matched to a gene: 4. This CDR3 spans 15 amino acids. Germline loops: CDR1 SGHRS, CDR2 YFSETQ. CDR3 loop: CASSLELAGRNEQFF. CDR3 sequence (DNA): TGCGCCAGCAGCTTGGAACTAGCGGGGAGGAATGAGCAGTTCTTC.

The rearrangement links TRBV24-1 to TRBJ2-3; tentatively, D is TRBD2 (6 bases). The V gene's germline CDR1 is KGHDR and CDR2 SFDVKD. V was clipped by 5 bases and J by 4 bases, with 18 bases between them. The CDR3 is 16 amino acids. This CDR3 reads CATSAIGGNLADTQYF. The CDR3 coding sequence is TGTGCCACCAGTGCCATTGGCGGGAACCTGGCAGATACGCAGTATTTT.

The chain links TRBV19 to TRBJ1-2, with 10 bases matching TRBD1. Germline values: CDR1 LNHDA, CDR2 SQIVND (reference sequence). The length of the CDR3 is 16 residues. After removal of 6 bases from V and 3 bases from J, the junction contained 10 bases not matched to a gene. The CDR3 region has the DNA TGTGCCAGTAGGCGTAGCGTCGGGACAGGGGACTATGGCTACACCTTC. Protein: CASRRSVGTGDYGYTF.

V is TRBV4-1 and J is TRBJ1-5; 7 bases are a match to TRBD1. V gave up 0 bases and J gave up 8 bases; unmatched junction bases: 7. The length of the CDR3 is 15 residues. The germline V gene has CDR1 MGHRA and CDR2 YSYEKL. As DNA, the CDR3 is TGCGCCAGCAGCCAAGATAGAGGGGGCAGGGAGCCCCAGCATTTT. Protein: CASSQDRGGREPQHF.

The chain is built from TRBV18 and TRBJ2-2; D is unclear. Trimming cost V 3 bases and J 8 bases, with 10 bases left between them. Germline V gene lookup returns CDR1 KGHSH and CDR2 LQKENI. This CDR3 is built from 13 residues. The CDR3 protein is CASSPRGGGELFF. CDR3 nucleotide sequence: TGTGCCAGCTCACCGAGAGGCGGTGGGGAGCTGTTTTTT.

V usage is TRBV30 and J usage is TRBJ1-4, with a weak D call TRBD1 (5 bases). Germline CDR1 reads GTSNPN; CDR2 reads SVGIG (reference sequence). With 0 bases removed from V and 4 bases from J, the gap between germline ends came to 9 bases. The CDR3 length is 14 residues. For the CDR3, the DNA is TGTGCCTGGAGTGTAAAGGGGCTTAATGAAAAACTGTTTTTT. This encodes CAWSVKGLNEKLFF.

The V gene is TRBV14, the J gene TRBJ1-5; no clear D gene. The length of the CDR3 is 15 residues. Germline CDR1 SGHDN, CDR2 FVKESK. The V end lost 9 bases, the J end lost 2 bases, and 17 bases lay between the germline ends. CDR3: CARTGVGGGNQPQHF. CDR3 nucleotides: TGTGCCAGGACTGGAGTGGGTGGAGGCAATCAGCCCCAGCATTTT.

This chain links TRBV6-5 with TRBJ1-1; D gene unclear. Germline loops: CDR1 MNHEY, CDR2 SVGAGI. There are 14 residues in the CDR3. The V end lost 2 bases, the J end lost 3 bases, and 10 bases lay between the germline ends. CDR3 sequence (DNA): TGTGCCAGCAGTTACCGTCTCGGGGACACTGAAGCTTTCTTT. Amino acids: CASSYRLGDTEAFF.

The count of this clone is one. V and J are TRBV7-6 and TRBJ1-4; the match to TRBD1 covers 7 bases. CDR1 and CDR2 from the germline V gene are SGHVS and FNYEAQ. The CDR3 extends over 13 amino acids. Germline trimming cut 4 bases from V and 5 bases from J; bases unmatched to any gene: 1. Here the CDR3 DNA reads TGTGCCAGCAGCTCGGGACAGAATGAAAAACTGTTTTTT. It translates to CASSSGQNEKLFF.

V and J are TRBV6-5 and TRBJ1-2; 11 bases match TRBD1. The CDR3 extends over 14 amino acids. Per germline, CDR1 MNHEY and CDR2 SVGAGI. V lost 6 bases to trimming and J lost 4 bases; unmatched junction nucleotides: 4. The CDR3 DNA follows: TGTGCCAGCAGCGGACAGGGGGCCGGCTATGGCTACACCTTC. This sequence encodes CASSGQGAGYGYTF.

The chain is built from TRBV5-6 and TRBJ1-1; D gene ambiguous. Trimming removed 2 bases at V and 5 bases at J, with 7 bases between. The CDR3 covers 12 residues. Germline-derived CDR1 and CDR2 are SGHDT and YYEEEE. The CDR3, as DNA: TGTGCCAGCAGCTTTGCGGGGACTGAAGCTTTCTTT. Its translation: CASSFAGTEAFF.

The chain recombines TRBV15 with TRBJ1-2, with no clear D. The germline gives CDR1 LNHNV, CDR2 YYDKDF (reference sequence). The length of the CDR3 is 13 residues. Trimming took off 7 bases at V and 5 bases at J, with 14 bases between the two ends. The CDR3 coding sequence is TGTGCCACCAACCGCGGCGGGGAGTATGGCTACACCTTC. It is translated as CATNRGGEYGYTF.

The chain is built from TRBV5-1 and TRBJ2-5; D is undetermined. The CDR3 covers 13 residues. Per germline, CDR1 SGHRS and CDR2 YFSETQ. V gave up 3 bases and J gave up 5 bases, with 11 bases separating them. The CDR3 spells CASSSDTMETQYF. CDR3 nucleotides: TGCGCCAGCAGCTCCGACACCATGGAGACCCAGTACTTC.

The V gene is TRBV28, the J gene TRBJ1-1, with a tentative D call TRBD1 (6 bases). The CDR3 runs 15 residues. Germline CDR1 reads MDHEN; CDR2 reads SYDVKM. V gave up 1 base and J gave up 3 bases, with 12 bases separating them. CDR3 DNA sequence: TGTGCCAGCAGTTTATTGGCAGGGGCTGACACTGAAGCTTTCTTT. Encoded protein: CASSLLAGADTEAFF.

The V call is TRBV18, the J call TRBJ2-1; TRBD2 agrees at 10 bases. V gave up 3 bases and J gave up 3 bases; unmatched junction bases: 2. The CDR3 totals 15 residues. Germline values: CDR1 KGHSH, CDR2 LQKENI. In nucleotides, the CDR3 is TGTGCCAGCTCACCCGGACTAGCGGACTACAATGAGCAGTTCTTC. It specifies CASSPGLADYNEQFF.

The rearrangement uses TRBV4-3 and TRBJ2-7; 8 nucleotides align to TRBD2. The CDR3 spans 13 residues. Per the germline V gene, CDR1 is LGHNA and CDR2 is YSLEER. V lost 5 bases to trimming and J lost 6 bases; unmatched junction nucleotides: 6. The CDR3 nucleotides are TGCGCCAGCAGCTCATTAGCGGGACGCGAGCAGTACTTC. Its protein product is CASSSLAGREQYF.

The J gene is TRBJ1-2, the V gene TRBV5-1; perhaps TRBD1 as D (5 bases). The CDR3 sequence is 15 residues long. Trimming removed 0 bases from V and 2 bases from J, with 11 bases in between. Germline CDR1 and CDR2: SGHRS and YFSETQ. In nucleotides, the CDR3 is TGCGCCAGCAGCTTGGCCCAGGGCTGGAACTATGGCTACACCTTC. Protein product: CASSLAQGWNYGYTF.

The chain links TRBV24-1 to TRBJ1-4; the match to TRBD1 covers 7 bases. There are 15 residues in the CDR3. V trimming: 7 bases; J trimming: 6 bases; junction bases outside the gene matches: 10. CDR1 is KGHDR, CDR2 SFDVKD, per germline. The CDR3 here is CATSPGDSGDEKLFF. DNA of the CDR3: TGTGCCACCAGCCCCGGGGACAGTGGAGATGAAAAACTGTTTTTT.

This clone was seen more than once but under ten times. The rearrangement links TRBV5-8 to TRBJ1-2; the D gene is possibly TRBD1 (6 bases). In germline, CDR1 is SGHTS, CDR2 YDEGEE. V was pared by 4 bases and J by 2 bases, with 9 bases between. This CDR3 is 13 amino acids long. CDR3 sequence reads: CASSVTGNYGYTF. In nucleotides, the CDR3 is TGTGCCAGCAGCGTAACAGGGAACTATGGCTACACCTTC.

This chain uses TRBV7-2 with TRBJ2-1, with TRBD2 identical over 10 bases. Germline CDR1 is SGHTA and CDR2 is FQGNSA. J was trimmed by 7 bases and V by 4 bases; bases with no gene match: 7. There are 15 residues in the CDR3. CDR3 nucleotides: TGTGCCAGCAGCTCCGGACTAGCGGCTAAGAATGAGCAGTTCTTC. Protein: CASSSGLAAKNEQFF.

This chain uses TRBV7-2 with TRBJ2-2, with D tentatively TRBD2 (7 bases). The CDR3 consists of 15 residues. Germline loops: CDR1 SGHTA, CDR2 FQGNSA. Trimming removed 5 bases at V and 5 bases at J, with 15 bases between. The CDR3 here is CASSVQGRATGELFF. CDR3 DNA: TGTGCCAGCAGCGTCCAGGGGAGGGCTACCGGGGAGCTGTTTTTT.

This chain's CDR3 is CATSSTGKKDYEQYF. CDR3 DNA: TGTGCCACCTCTTCGACAGGGAAGAAAGACTACGAGCAGTACTTC. V is TRBV5-4 and J is TRBJ2-7, with 7 bases that match TRBD1. The V gene's germline CDR1 is SGHNT and CDR2 YYREEE (reference sequence). This CDR3 is built from 15 residues. Germline trimming cut 9 bases from V and 3 bases from J; bases unmatched to any gene: 15. The full variable domain, in which reference TRBV5-4 and TRBJ2-7 provide the parts outside the CDR3, is ETGVTQSPTHLIKTRGQQVTLRCSSQSGHNTVSWYQQALGQGPQFIFQYYREEENGRGNFPPRFSGLQFPNYSSELNVNALELDDSALYLCATSSTGKKDYEQYFGPGTRLTVT.

The chain has TRBV19 and TRBJ2-7; 7 nucleotides agree with TRBD1. Per germline, CDR1 LNHDA and CDR2 SQIVND (reference sequence). Germline trimming cut 3 bases from V and 5 bases from J; bases unmatched to any gene: 13. This CDR3 has 16 residues. The CDR3 loop is CASSMHHRGVGHEQYF. The CDR3 DNA reads TGTGCCAGTAGTATGCACCACAGGGGAGTTGGCCACGAGCAGTACTTC.